The rows below give T cell receptor beta chains drawn from one sample of a study of cytomegalovirus exposure and HLA in healthy donors. The method was immunoSEQ multiplex PCR; TCRdb's version includes in-frame clones alone and lacks a portion of them. The table lists tens of thousands of clones, just over 85% of them singletons. The material sequenced was PBMCs. These receptors were obtained from a woman aged 25 to 39 in good health and CMV-seronegative. The CDR3 runs from the conserved cysteine through the conserved F or W. The D gene is left open where the match is weak. Not all rows give a size; the values are once, few, many and, for expanded clones, a class.

.	TRBV6-1	TRBJ1-1	once	TGTGCCAGCAGTGAAATTCGTGGGGGGGAGACGAGAAGGAACACTGAAGCTTTCTTT	CASSEIRGGETRRNTEAFF
TRBD1	TRBV10-3	TRBJ2-7	.	TGTGCGACAGGGGATACGAGCTACGAGCAGTACTTC	CATGDTSYEQYF
TRBD1	TRBV6-5	TRBJ1-3	.	TGTGCCAGCAGTTACTCCCCAGGGGGAAGAAACACCATATATTTT	CASSYSPGGRNTIYF
TRBD2	TRBV30	TRBJ2-7	.	TGTGCCTGGAGTGTCGGTGGCGGGAGTCGGGACGAGCAGTACTTC	CAWSVGGGSRDEQYF
.	TRBV7-8	TRBJ2-1	.	TGTGCCAGCAGCTCCAGCACTAGCTCAAGGGATGAGCAGTTCTTC	CASSSSTSSRDEQFF
TRBD2	TRBV9	TRBJ2-1	.	TGTGCCAGCAGCGTAGATAGAGGACTAGCGGGAGTTTACAATGAGCAGTTCTTC	CASSVDRGLAGVYNEQFF
TRBD1	TRBV28	TRBJ2-3	once	TGTGCCAGCCGTCAGGGGGTCACAGATACGCAGTATTTT	CASRQGVTDTQYF
.	TRBV4-3	TRBJ1-4	.	TGCGCCAGCAGCCCCTCGGGAGGTCTTAGTAATGAAAAACTGTTTTTT	CASSPSGGLSNEKLFF
TRBD1	TRBV5-4	TRBJ1-2	.	TGTGCCAGCAATAGGCAGGGGGTCTCTGGCTACACCTTC	CASNRQGVSGYTF
.	TRBV28	TRBJ1-2	.	TGTGCCAGCCGGGAGAGGGGCGGCTACACCTTC	CASRERGGYTF
.	TRBV29-1	TRBJ2-5	.	TGCAGCGTTGATTACGGACAGCAAGAGACCCAGTACTTC	CSVDYGQQETQYF
TRBD2	TRBV10-2	TRBJ2-1	.	TGCGCCACCTCGCTCCTTAGCGGGAGCTCCTACAATGAGCAGTTCTTC	CATSLLSGSSYNEQFF
.	TRBV10-1	TRBJ1-1	.	TGCGCCAGCAGTACCGGGACAGAAGCTTTCTTT	CASSTGTEAFF
TRBD2	TRBV5-1	TRBJ2-7	.	TGCGCCAGCAGCTTGGCTAGCGGGAGTTACGAGCAGTACTTC	CASSLASGSYEQYF
.	TRBV15	TRBJ2-6	few	TGTGCCACCAGTAGAGGGGCCTCTGGGGCCAACGTCCTGACTTTC	CATSRGASGANVLTF
.	TRBV10-2	TRBJ1-5	few	TGCGCCAGCAGTGATGGGGAGGAGTACCAGCCCCAGCATTTT	CASSDGEEYQPQHF
TRBD2	TRBV10-1	TRBJ2-1	.	TGCGCCAGCAGTGAGTCGCTAGCGGGGTACAATGAGCAGTTCTTC	CASSESLAGYNEQFF
TRBD2	TRBV11-2	TRBJ2-1	.	TGTGCCAGCAGCGCGGGACTAGCTCCCTACAATGAGCAGTTCTTC	CASSAGLAPYNEQFF
.	TRBV5-4	TRBJ1-2	.	TGTGCCAGCAGCCACGGTAACAGAGCTAACTATGGCTACACCTTC	CASSHGNRANYGYTF
.	TRBV5-5	TRBJ1-5	.	TGTGCCAGCAGCTTGTACAATCAGCCCCAGCATTTT	CASSLYNQPQHF